This TCR beta chain is drawn from a study of blood T cell repertoires in COVID-19. Study information: T cells, B-cell-depleted T cells, or PBMCs supplied cDNA or gDNA.

Measured with immunoSEQ multiplex PCR; TCRdb has only the in-frame clones, and not every one. This table has about 210,000 clones, 70% to 90% appearing once. This CDR3 has 14 residues. Trimming removed 3 bases from V and 3 bases from J, with 13 bases in between. Germline V CDR1 and CDR2: DFQATT, SNEGSKA (reference sequence). J is TRBJ2-3 and V is TRBV20-1; TRBD1 is a possible D gene (5 bases). This clonotype originated in a woman over 75 with acute or convalescent COVID-19. The sequenced sample consisted of peripheral blood. The CDR3 loop reads CSASRQGITDTQYF. For the CDR3, the DNA is TGCAGTGCTAGTCGGCAGGGCATTACAGATACGCAGTATTTT.